Presented here are 4 T cell receptor beta chains from one specimen sequenced in a study of OX40 agonist ivuxolimab in advanced cancers. Library generation was performed with the immunoSEQ multiplex PCR assay. TCRdb took this table from immuneACCESS and kept in-frame rearrangements with V and J called. Such tables lack part of the clones; where checked against another copy, unresolved V genes explain under half of the gap, and the rest is unexplained. For this sample there are tens of thousands of clones; roughly 90% appear just once. Around 3.3% of the sample goes to the ten largest clones. Sequences were derived from CD4+ or CD8+ T cells sorted from blood, sampled in a trial of the OX40 agonist ivuxolimab. Receptor source: an adult with an advanced solid tumor such as melanoma, head and neck, liver or kidney cancer.

The genes are TRBV5-6 and TRBJ2-5, with unresolved D. Germline V gene data show CDR1 as SGHDT and CDR2 as YYEEEE. There are 11 residues in the CDR3. V was clipped by 1 base and J by 4 bases, with 2 bases between them. Here the CDR3 reads CASSLRETQYF. The CDR3 DNA is TGTGCCAGCAGCTTGAGAGAGACCCAGTACTTC.

The chain uses TRBV29-1 and TRBJ2-3; maybe TRBD2 (5 bases). CDR3 size: 12 residues. V was trimmed by 3 bases and J by 5 bases, leaving 9 bases between them. Per the germline V gene, CDR1 is SQVTM and CDR2 is ANQGSEA. The CDR3 coding sequence is TGCAGCGTTGATGCGGGTGAAGATACGCAGTATTTT. It encodes CSVDAGEDTQYF.

This clone was seen a handful of times. The V gene is TRBV9, the J gene TRBJ2-4; 9 bases fit TRBD2. Germline V gives CDR1 SGDLS, CDR2 YYNGEE. CDR3 length: 17 residues. Germline trimming cut 0 bases from V and 7 bases from J; bases unmatched to any gene: 11. This chain's CDR3 is CASSVAPSAGGPNIQYF. Here the CDR3 DNA reads TGTGCCAGCAGCGTAGCTCCGTCGGCGGGGGGGCCGAACATTCAGTACTTC.

V is TRBV20-1 and J is TRBJ2-1; 8 nucleotides align to TRBD2. The germline gives CDR1 DFQATT, CDR2 SNEGSKA (reference sequence). V lost 6 bases, J lost 8 bases, and 3 bases stayed unmatched. The CDR3 runs to 11 residues. CDR3 DNA: TGCAGTGCGCGAGCGGGGGATGAGCAGTTCTTC. Amino acids: CSARAGDEQFF.